This T cell receptor beta chain is from a study of blood T cell repertoires in COVID-19. There are a few counts of this clone. Trimming at V came to 0 bases and at J to 5 bases, leaving 4 bases not matched to a gene. The CDR3 has 16 residues. Germline values: CDR1 SGHRS, CDR2 YFSETQ. Clones were sequenced by immunoSEQ multiplex PCR, and TCRdb holds only the in-frame ones, with some missing. The sample has some 400,000 clones, about 87% seen once; the top ten hold over 2.5%. The V and J genes are TRBV5-1 and TRBJ1-5; 11 nucleotides align to TRBD1. Material for sequencing was peripheral blood. This sequence originates from a human donor in a cohort sampled during active COVID-19. The CDR3 DNA reads as TGCGCCAGCAGCTTGGCGGGACAGGGGGGTTATCAGCCCCAGCATTTT. Its translation: CASSLAGQGGYQPQHF.